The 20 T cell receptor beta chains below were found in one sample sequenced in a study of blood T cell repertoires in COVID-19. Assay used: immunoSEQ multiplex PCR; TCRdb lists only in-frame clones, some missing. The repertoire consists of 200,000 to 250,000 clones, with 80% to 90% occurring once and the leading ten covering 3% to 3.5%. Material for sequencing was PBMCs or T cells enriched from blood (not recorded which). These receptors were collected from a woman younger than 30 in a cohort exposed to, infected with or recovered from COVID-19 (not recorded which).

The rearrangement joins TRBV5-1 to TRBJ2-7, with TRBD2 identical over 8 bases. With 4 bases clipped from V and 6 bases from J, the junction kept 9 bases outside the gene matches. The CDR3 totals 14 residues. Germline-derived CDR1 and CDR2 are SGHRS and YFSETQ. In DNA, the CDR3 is TGCGCCAGCAGCCCTAACGAGCGGGAGAGCGAGCAGTACTTC. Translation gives CASSPNERESEQYF.

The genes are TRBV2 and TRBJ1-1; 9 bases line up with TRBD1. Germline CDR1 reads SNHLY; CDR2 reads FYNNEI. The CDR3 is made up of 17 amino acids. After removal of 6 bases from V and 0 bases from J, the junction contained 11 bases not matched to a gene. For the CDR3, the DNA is TGTGCCAGCAGGCACGACAGGGGGTTTCTCATGAACACTGAAGCTTTCTTT. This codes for CASRHDRGFLMNTEAFF.

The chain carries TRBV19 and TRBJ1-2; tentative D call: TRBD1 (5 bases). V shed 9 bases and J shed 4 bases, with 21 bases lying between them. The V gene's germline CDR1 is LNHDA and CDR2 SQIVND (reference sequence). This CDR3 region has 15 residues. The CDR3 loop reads CASTYDIGTGYGYTF. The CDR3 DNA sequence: TGTGCCAGCACATACGATATCGGTACAGGCTATGGCTACACCTTC.

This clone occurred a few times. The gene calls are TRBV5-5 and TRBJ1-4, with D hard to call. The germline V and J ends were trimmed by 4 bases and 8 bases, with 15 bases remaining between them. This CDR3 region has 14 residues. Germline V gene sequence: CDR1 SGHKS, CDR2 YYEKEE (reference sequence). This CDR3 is CASSVNRGGEKLFF. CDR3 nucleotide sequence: TGTGCCAGCAGCGTGAATCGGGGTGGCGAAAAACTGTTTTTT.

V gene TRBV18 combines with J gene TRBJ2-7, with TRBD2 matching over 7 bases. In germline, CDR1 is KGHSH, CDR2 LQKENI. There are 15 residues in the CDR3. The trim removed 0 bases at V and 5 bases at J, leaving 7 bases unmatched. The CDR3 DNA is TGTGCCAGCTCACCACCGGGGGGGAACAAAAACGAGCAGTACTTC. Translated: CASSPPGGNKNEQYF.

CDR3 loop: CAWSVPVVHQRSSYEQYF. DNA of the CDR3: TGTGCCTGGAGTGTACCGGTGGTTCATCAACGAAGCTCCTACGAGCAGTACTTC. The chain carries TRBV30 and TRBJ2-7; no clear D. In germline, CDR1 is GTSNPN, CDR2 SVGIG (reference sequence). This CDR3 is 18 amino acids long. Trimming stripped 0 bases from V and 0 bases from J, with 21 bases between.

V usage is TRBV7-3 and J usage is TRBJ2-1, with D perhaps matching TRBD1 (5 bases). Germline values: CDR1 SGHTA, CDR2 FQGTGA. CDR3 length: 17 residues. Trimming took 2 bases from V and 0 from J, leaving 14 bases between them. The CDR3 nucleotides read TGTGCCAGCAGCTTACGCGCAGGGCCGAGCTCCTACAATGAGCAGTTCTTC. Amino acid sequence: CASSLRAGPSSYNEQFF.

The CDR3 region is CASSLASGGTDTQYF. The CDR3 DNA reads as TGTGCCAGCAGCTTAGCTAGCGGGGGCACAGATACGCAGTATTTT. The V and J genes are TRBV7-2 and TRBJ2-3, with 8 bases lining up with TRBD2. CDR1 is SGHTA, CDR2 FQGNSA, per germline. The CDR3 is 15 amino acids. J lost 1 base, V lost 0 bases, and 0 bases had no gene match.

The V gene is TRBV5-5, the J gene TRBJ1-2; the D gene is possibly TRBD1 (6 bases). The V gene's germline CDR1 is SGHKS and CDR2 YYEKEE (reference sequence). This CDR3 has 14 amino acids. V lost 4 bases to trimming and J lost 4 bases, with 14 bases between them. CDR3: CASSRYREIYGYTF. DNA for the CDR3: TGTGCCAGCAGCCGTTACAGGGAGATCTATGGCTACACCTTC.

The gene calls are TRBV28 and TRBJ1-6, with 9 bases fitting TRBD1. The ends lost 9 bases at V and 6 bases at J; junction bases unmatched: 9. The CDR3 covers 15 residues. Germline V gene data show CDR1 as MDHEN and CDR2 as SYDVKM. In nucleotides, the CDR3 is TGTGCCAGTAGTAAACCGGGACAGGGTAATTCACCCCTCCACTTT. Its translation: CASSKPGQGNSPLHF.

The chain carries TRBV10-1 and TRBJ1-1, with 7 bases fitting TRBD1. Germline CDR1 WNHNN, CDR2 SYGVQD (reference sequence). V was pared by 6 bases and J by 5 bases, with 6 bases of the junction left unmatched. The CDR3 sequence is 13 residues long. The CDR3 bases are TGCGCCAGCAGGCCGGACAGGACGACTGAAGCTTTCTTT. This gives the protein CASRPDRTTEAFF.

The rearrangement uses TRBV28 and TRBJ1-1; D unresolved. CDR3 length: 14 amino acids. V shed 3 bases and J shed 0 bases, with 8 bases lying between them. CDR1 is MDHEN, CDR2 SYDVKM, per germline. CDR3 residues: CASSLGRMNTEAFF. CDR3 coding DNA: TGTGCCAGCAGTTTGGGGAGGATGAACACTGAAGCTTTCTTT.

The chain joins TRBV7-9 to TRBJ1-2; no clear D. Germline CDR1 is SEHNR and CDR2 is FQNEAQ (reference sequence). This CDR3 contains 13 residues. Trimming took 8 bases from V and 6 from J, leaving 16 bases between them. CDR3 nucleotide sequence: TGTGCCAGCGAGCATCCGGGGAACGATGGCTACACCTTC. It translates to CASEHPGNDGYTF. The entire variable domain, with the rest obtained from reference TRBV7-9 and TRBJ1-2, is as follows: DTGVSQNPRHKITKRGQNVTFRCDPISEHNRLYWYRQTLGQGPEFLTYFQNEAQLEKSRLLSDRFSAERPKGSFSTLEIQRTEQGDSAMYLCASEHPGNDGYTFGSGTRLTVV.

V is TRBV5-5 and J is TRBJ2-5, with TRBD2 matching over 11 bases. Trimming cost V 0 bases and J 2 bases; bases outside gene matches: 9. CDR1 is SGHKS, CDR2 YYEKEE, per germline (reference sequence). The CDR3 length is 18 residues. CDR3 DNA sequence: TGTGCCAGCAGCTTGGCCACTAGCGGGAGAGGCGGGCAAGAGACCCAGTACTTC. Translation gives CASSLATSGRGGQETQYF.

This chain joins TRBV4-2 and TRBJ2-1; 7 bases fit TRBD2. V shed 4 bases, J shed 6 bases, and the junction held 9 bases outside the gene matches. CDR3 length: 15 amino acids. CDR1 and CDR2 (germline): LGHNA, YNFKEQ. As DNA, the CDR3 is TGTGCCAGCAGCCTTGGACTAGACGCCTCCAATGAGCAGTTCTTC. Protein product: CASSLGLDASNEQFF.

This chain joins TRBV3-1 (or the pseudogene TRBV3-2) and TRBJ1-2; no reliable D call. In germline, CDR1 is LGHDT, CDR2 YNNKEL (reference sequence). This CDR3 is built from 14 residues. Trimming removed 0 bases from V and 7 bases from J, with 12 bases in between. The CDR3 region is CASSQDLGGLGYTF. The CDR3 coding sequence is TGTGCCAGCAGCCAAGATCTTGGTGGGCTTGGCTACACCTTC.

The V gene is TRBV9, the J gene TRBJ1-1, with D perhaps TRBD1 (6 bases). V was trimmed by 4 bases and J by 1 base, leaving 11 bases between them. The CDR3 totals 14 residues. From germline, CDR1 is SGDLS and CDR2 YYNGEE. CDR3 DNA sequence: TGTGCCAGCAGCCAGCCAGGGGAGAACACTGAAGCTTTCTTT. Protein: CASSQPGENTEAFF.

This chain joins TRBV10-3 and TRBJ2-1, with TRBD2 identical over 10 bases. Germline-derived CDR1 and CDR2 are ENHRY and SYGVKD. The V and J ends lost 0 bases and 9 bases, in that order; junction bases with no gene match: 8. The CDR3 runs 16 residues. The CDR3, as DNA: TGTGCCATCAGTGAGTCCAGCGGGGGGGCCGAGATTGAGCAGTTCTTC. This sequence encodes CAISESSGGAEIEQFF.

CDR3 region: CASSPGVGGDTEAFF. The CDR3 DNA follows: TGTGCCAGCTCACCTGGGGTAGGGGGTGACACTGAAGCTTTCTTT. The genes are TRBV18 and TRBJ1-1; a possible D gene is TRBD1 (6 bases). CDR3 length equals 15 residues. Germline V gives CDR1 KGHSH, CDR2 LQKENI. V lost 3 bases and J 3 bases, leaving 14 bases between the germline ends.

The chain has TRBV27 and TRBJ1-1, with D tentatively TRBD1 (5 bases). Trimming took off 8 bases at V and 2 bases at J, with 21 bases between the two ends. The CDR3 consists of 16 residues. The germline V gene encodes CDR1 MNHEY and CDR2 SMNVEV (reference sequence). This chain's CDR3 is CASFPQGGGSNTEAFF. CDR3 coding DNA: TGTGCCAGCTTCCCCCAGGGTGGTGGCTCTAACACTGAAGCTTTCTTT.